Listed below are T cell receptor beta chains from one sample, sequenced in a study of cytotoxic CD8 clonotypes in ibrutinib-treated CLL. The method was immunoSEQ multiplex PCR; TCRdb's version includes in-frame clones alone and lacks a portion of them. This sample has 30,000 to 40,000 clones, with approximately 69% found just once. This sample comprised PBMCs, obtained before ibrutinib treatment. The receptors shown here come from a human donor with chronic lymphocytic leukemia. The CDR3 runs from the conserved cysteine through the conserved F or W. D genes are given only for firm matches. Size is stated for part of the rows, as once, few or many counts, or as a class when the clone is expanded.

NA,TRBJ1-2,TRBV18,NA,CASSPALGGGYTF,TGTGCCAGCTCACCAGCGTTGGGGGGTGGCTACACCTTC
NA,TRBJ2-7,TRBV20-1,NA,CSARVGREQYF,TGCAGTGCTAGAGTGGGCAGGGAGCAGTACTTC
NA,TRBJ1-3,TRBV18,NA,CASSRILNTIYF,TGTGCCAGCTCAAGAATTCTAAACACCATATATTTT
NA,TRBJ2-2,TRBV5-4,NA,CASSRQEGHPGELFF,TGTGCCAGCAGCCGTCAGGAGGGTCATCCCGGGGAGCTGTTTTTT
few,TRBJ1-1,TRBV30,NA,CAWSAEGREAFF,TGTGCCTGGAGTGCGGAAGGAAGGGAAGCTTTCTTT
NA,TRBJ2-4,TRBV14,TRBD1,CASSATGNIQYF,TGTGCCAGCAGCGCGACAGGGAACATTCAGTACTTC
NA,TRBJ2-3,TRBV6-1,TRBD1,CASTTGQGTDTQYF,TGTGCCAGCACCACCGGACAGGGCACAGATACGCAGTATTTT
NA,TRBJ2-1,TRBV19,TRBD1,CASSITGGSYNEQFF,TGTGCCAGTAGTATTACAGGGGGCTCCTACAATGAGCAGTTCTTC
NA,TRBJ2-2,TRBV25-1,NA,CASRGPGGTGELFF,TGTGCCAGCAGAGGGCCCGGGGGCACCGGGGAGCTGTTTTTT
NA,TRBJ1-1,TRBV6-1,NA,CASSKGGGEAFF,TGTGCCAGCAGCAAAGGGGGGGGTGAAGCTTTCTTT
NA,TRBJ1-5,TRBV7-2,NA,CASSLVGQPQHF,TGTGCCAGCAGCTTAGTGGGGCAGCCCCAGCATTTT
NA,TRBJ2-5,TRBV27,TRBD2,CASSLLGLAGFKETQYF,TGTGCCAGCAGTTTATTAGGACTAGCGGGATTCAAAGAGACCCAGTACTTC
NA,TRBJ1-1,TRBV5-4,NA,CASSSQGRTEAFF,TGTGCCAGCAGCAGCCAGGGGCGCACTGAAGCTTTCTTT
NA,TRBJ2-2,TRBV9,NA,CASSVLNPGPLGAGELFF,TGTGCCAGCAGCGTACTCAATCCGGGACCACTAGGTGCCGGGGAGCTGTTTTTT
NA,TRBJ2-7,TRBV6-5,NA,CASSYSADYYEQYF,TGTGCCAGCAGTTACTCGGCAGACTACTACGAGCAGTACTTC
few,TRBJ1-5,TRBV2,NA,CASSERWDSNQPQHF,TGTGCCAGCAGTGAAAGGTGGGATAGCAATCAGCCCCAGCATTTT
NA,TRBJ1-4,TRBV9,TRBD1,CASSPMVKDRASEKLFF,TGTGCCAGCAGCCCAATGGTGAAAGACAGGGCAAGTGAAAAACTGTTTTTT
many,TRBJ1-2,TRBV10-3,TRBD1,CAISATGGDYGYTF,TGTGCCATCAGTGCGACAGGGGGGGACTATGGCTACACCTTC
NA,TRBJ2-1,TRBV6-4,TRBD1,CASRDRYNEQFF,TGTGCCAGCAGGGACAGGTACAATGAGCAGTTCTTC
NA,TRBJ1-1,TRBV28,NA,CASSVVGRVLSAEAFF,TGTGCCAGCAGTGTGGTGGGCAGGGTGCTGTCGGCTGAAGCTTTCTTT
NA,TRBJ1-3,TRBV4-3,NA,CASSPGGSGNTIYF,TGCGCCAGCAGCCCCGGGGGTTCTGGAAACACCATATATTTT
NA,TRBJ1-2,TRBV19,NA,CASRKDSPTNYGYTF,TGTGCCAGTAGAAAGGACAGTCCGACTAACTATGGCTACACCTTC
NA,TRBJ1-2,TRBV5-6,NA,CASSLEGPFYGYTF,TGTGCCAGCAGCTTGGAGGGTCCCTTCTATGGCTACACCTTC
NA,TRBJ2-5,TRBV4-2,NA,CASSQDKYRYQETQYF,TGTGCCAGCAGCCAAGATAAGTACAGGTACCAAGAGACCCAGTACTTC
NA,TRBJ1-1,TRBV18,NA,CASSPLGLNTEAFF,TGTGCCAGCTCACCCCTAGGGCTGAACACTGAAGCTTTCTTT
NA,TRBJ2-7,TRBV2,NA,CASKGSPYEQYF,TGTGCCAGCAAGGGCTCCCCCTACGAGCAGTACTTC
few,TRBJ1-5,TRBV2,NA,CASSGLGSGNQPQHF,TGTGCCAGCAGTGGATTGGGATCGGGCAATCAGCCCCAGCATTTT
NA,TRBJ1-2,TRBV28,TRBD1,CASTSTTGVYGYTF,TGTGCCAGCACATCAACAACAGGGGTCTATGGCTACACCTTC
once,TRBJ1-6,TRBV2,TRBD1,CASSGDRGQNSPLHF,TGTGCCAGCAGTGGAGACAGGGGGCAAAATTCACCCCTCCACTTT
medium-sized,TRBJ2-3,TRBV9,TRBD2,CASSVSGSVDTQYF,TGTGCCAGCAGCGTTAGCGGGAGCGTGGATACGCAGTATTTT
NA,TRBJ2-3,TRBV27,TRBD2,CASSLVFGAGGNTDTQYF,TGTGCCAGCAGTTTGGTATTCGGAGCGGGGGGAAACACAGATACGCAGTATTTT
NA,TRBJ2-1,TRBV7-9,NA,CASSLVGVWEQFF,TGTGCCAGCAGCTTAGTGGGGGTTTGGGAGCAGTTCTTC
NA,TRBJ1-1,TRBV20-1,NA,CSARDREAFF,TGCAGTGCTCGTGACAGGGAAGCTTTCTTT
medium-sized,TRBJ1-1,TRBV7-9,NA,CASSYLVGTEAFF,TGTGCCAGCAGCTATTTGGTCGGCACTGAAGCTTTCTTT
NA,TRBJ2-7,TRBV4-1,NA,CASSQEVITLGGEQYF,TGCGCCAGCAGCCAAGAAGTTATCACCCTGGGTGGCGAGCAGTACTTC
NA,TRBJ2-7,TRBV7-2,NA,CASSLASDSAYEQYF,TGTGCCAGCAGCTTAGCGTCGGACAGCGCGTACGAGCAGTACTTC
NA,TRBJ2-7,TRBV5-1,TRBD1,CASSLSPGQIYEQYF,TGCGCCAGCAGCTTATCCCCGGGACAGATCTACGAGCAGTACTTC
NA,TRBJ1-2,TRBV28,NA,CASSPDTYGYTF,TGTGCCAGCAGCCCGGACACCTATGGCTACACCTTC
NA,TRBJ2-7,TRBV29-1,NA,CSVFEGYEQYF,TGCAGCGTCTTCGAAGGCTACGAGCAGTACTTC
NA,TRBJ1-2,TRBV18,TRBD1,CASSPTTGARNYGYTF,TGTGCCAGCTCACCTACGACAGGGGCGCGGAACTATGGCTACACCTTC